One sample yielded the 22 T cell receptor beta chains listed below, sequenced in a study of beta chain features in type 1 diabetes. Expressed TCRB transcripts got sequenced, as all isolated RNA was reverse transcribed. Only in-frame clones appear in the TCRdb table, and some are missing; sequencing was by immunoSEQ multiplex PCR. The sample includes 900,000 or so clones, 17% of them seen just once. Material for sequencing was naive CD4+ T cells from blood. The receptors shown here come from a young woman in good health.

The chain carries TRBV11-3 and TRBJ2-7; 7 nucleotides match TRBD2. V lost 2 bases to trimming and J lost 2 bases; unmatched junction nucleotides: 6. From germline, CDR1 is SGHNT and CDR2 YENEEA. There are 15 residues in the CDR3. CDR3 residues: CASSLRGGSPYEQYF. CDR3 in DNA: TGTGCCAGCAGCTTACGGGGCGGGAGTCCCTACGAGCAGTACTTC.

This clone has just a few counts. The CDR3 region is CASSYRGTSDREQYF. The CDR3 nucleotides are TGTGCCAGCAGTTACCGCGGGACTAGCGACCGCGAGCAGTACTTC. The V and J genes are TRBV6-5 and TRBJ2-7; 10 nucleotides line up with TRBD2. There are 15 residues in the CDR3. Trimming took 2 bases from V and 6 from J; bases not matched to a gene: 7. Looked up from germline, CDR1 is MNHEY and CDR2 is SVGAGI.

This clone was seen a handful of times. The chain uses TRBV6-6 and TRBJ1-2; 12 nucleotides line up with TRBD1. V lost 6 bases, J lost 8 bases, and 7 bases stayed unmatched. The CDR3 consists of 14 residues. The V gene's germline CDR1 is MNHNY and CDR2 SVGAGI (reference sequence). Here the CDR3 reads CASSPGQGASGYTF. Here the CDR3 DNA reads TGTGCCAGCAGCCCGGGACAGGGGGCTTCAGGCTACACCTTC.

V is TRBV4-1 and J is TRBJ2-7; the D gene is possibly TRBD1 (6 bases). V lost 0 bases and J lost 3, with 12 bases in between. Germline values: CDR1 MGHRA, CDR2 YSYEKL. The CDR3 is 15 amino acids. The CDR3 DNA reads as TGCGCCAGCAGCCAAGAAGGGACACCCGACTACGAGCAGTACTTC. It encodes CASSQEGTPDYEQYF.

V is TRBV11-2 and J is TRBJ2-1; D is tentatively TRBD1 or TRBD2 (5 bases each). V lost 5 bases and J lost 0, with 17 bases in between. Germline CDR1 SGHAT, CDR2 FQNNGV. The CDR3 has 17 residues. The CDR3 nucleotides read TGTGCCAGCAGCCAGGGCAGTCTAGCCGCCTCCTACAATGAGCAGTTCTTC. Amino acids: CASSQGSLAASYNEQFF.

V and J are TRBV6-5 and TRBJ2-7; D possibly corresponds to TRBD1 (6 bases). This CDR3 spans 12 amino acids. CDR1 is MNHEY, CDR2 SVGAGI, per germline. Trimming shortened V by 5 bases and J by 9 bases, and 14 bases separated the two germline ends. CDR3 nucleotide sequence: TGTGCCAGCAGTCAATACCCAGGGGTGCAGTACTTC. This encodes CASSQYPGVQYF.

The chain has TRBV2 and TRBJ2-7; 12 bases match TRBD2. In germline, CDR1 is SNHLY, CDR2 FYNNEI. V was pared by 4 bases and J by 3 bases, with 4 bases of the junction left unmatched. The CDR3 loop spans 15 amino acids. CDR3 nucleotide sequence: TGTGCCAGCAGTGCTCAGACTAGCGGGAGCTACGAGCAGTACTTC. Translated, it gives CASSAQTSGSYEQYF.

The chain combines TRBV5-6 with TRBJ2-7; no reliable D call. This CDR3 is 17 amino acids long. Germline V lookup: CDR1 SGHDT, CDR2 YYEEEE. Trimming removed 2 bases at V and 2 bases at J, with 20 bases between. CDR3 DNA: TGTGCCAGCAGCTTCTACCTCGAAACGTGGGCGGCCTACGAGCAGTACTTC. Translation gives CASSFYLETWAAYEQYF.

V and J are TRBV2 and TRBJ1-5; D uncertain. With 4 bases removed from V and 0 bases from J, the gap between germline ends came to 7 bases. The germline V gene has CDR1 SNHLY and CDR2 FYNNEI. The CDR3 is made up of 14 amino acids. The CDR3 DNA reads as TGTGCCAGCAGTGGATCGGGTAGCAATCAGCCCCAGCATTTT. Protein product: CASSGSGSNQPQHF.

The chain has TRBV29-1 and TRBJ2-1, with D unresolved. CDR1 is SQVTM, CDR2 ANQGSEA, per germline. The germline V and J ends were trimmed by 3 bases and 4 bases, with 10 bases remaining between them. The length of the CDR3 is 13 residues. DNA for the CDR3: TGCAGCGTTGAGCCTCAGGATTACAATGAGCAGTTCTTC. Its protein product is CSVEPQDYNEQFF.

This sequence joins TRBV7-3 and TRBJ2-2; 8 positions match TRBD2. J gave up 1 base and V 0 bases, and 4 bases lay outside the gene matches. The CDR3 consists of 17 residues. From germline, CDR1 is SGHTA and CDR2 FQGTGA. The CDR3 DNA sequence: TGTGCCAGCAGCTTAACGCCCGGGAGGGAGAACACCGGGGAGCTGTTTTTT. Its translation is CASSLTPGRENTGELFF.

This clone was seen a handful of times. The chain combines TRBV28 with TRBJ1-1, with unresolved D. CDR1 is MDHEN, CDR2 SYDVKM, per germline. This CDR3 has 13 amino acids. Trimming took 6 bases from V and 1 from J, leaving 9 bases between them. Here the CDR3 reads CASRRGGNTEAFF. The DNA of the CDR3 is TGTGCCAGCAGGCGCGGTGGGAACACTGAAGCTTTCTTT.

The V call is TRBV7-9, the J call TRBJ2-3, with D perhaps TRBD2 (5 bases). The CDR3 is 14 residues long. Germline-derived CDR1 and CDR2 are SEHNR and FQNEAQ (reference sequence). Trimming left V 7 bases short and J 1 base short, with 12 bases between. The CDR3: CASTDFGGTDTQYF. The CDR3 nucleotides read TGTGCCAGCACCGACTTCGGGGGCACAGATACGCAGTATTTT.

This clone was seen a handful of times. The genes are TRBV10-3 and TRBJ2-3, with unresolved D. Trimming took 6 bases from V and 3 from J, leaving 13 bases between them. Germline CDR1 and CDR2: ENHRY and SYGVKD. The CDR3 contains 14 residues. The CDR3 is CAISSTIQTDTQYF. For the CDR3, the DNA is TGTGCCATCAGCTCCACAATTCAAACAGATACGCAGTATTTT.

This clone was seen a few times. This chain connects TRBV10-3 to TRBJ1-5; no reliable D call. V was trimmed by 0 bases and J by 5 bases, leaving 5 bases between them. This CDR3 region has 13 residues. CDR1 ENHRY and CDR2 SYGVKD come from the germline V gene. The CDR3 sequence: CAISESRYQPQHF. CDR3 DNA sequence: TGTGCCATCAGTGAGTCCAGGTATCAGCCCCAGCATTTT.

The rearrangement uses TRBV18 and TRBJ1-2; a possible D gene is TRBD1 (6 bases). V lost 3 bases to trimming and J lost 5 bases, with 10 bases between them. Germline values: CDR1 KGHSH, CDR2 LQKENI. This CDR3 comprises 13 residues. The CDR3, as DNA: TGTGCCAGCTCACCGGACAGCGATTATGGCTACACCTTC. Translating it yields CASSPDSDYGYTF.

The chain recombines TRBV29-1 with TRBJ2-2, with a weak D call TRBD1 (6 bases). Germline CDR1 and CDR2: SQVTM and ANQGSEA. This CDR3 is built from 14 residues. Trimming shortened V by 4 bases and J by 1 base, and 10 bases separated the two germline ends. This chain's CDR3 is CSVARTENTGELFF. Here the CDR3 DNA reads TGCAGCGTTGCTCGGACAGAGAACACCGGGGAGCTGTTTTTT.

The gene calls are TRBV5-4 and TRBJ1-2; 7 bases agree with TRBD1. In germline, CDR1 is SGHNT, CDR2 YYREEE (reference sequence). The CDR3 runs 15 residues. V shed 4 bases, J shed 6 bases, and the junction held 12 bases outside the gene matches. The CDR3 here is CASSPTTGLINGYTF. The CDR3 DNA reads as TGTGCCAGCAGCCCGACGACAGGGCTCATAAATGGCTACACCTTC.

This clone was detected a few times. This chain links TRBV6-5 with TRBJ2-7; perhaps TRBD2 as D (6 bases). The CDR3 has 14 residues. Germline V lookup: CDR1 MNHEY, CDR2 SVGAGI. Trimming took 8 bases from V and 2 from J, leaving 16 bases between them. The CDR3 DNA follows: TGTGCCAGCGTCTATGGGGGAGGACCCTACGAGCAGTACTTC. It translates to CASVYGGGPYEQYF.

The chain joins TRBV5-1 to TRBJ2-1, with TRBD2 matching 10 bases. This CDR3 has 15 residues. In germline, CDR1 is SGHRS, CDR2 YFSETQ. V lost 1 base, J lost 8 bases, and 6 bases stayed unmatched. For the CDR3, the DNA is TGCGCCAGCAGCTTGAGCGGGAGGGCCCCATATGAGCAGTTCTTC. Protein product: CASSLSGRAPYEQFF.

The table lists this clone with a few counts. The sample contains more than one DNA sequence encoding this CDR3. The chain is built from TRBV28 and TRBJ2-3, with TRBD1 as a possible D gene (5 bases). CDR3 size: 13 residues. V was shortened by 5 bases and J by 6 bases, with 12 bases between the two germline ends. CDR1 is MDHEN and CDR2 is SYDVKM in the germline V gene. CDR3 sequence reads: CASSTPGSDTQYF. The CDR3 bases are TGTGCCAGCAGTACCCCAGGGTCCGATACGCAGTATTTT.

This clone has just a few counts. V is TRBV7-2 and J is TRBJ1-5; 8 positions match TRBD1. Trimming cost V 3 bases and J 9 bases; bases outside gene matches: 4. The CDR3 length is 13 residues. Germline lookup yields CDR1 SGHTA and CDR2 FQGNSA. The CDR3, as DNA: TGTGCCAGCAGCTTTGGACAGGGCCTGCCCCAGCATTTT. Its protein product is CASSFGQGLPQHF.